A single sample is the source of the 29 T cell receptor beta chains below, sequenced in a study of beta chain features in type 1 diabetes. Study-level points and caveats: In every one of the four CD4+ subsets, TCRB CDR3s were moderately but significantly shorter in Type 1 diabetes patients.

Since all of the isolated RNA was reverse transcribed, expressed TCRB transcripts were what got sequenced. Measured with immunoSEQ multiplex PCR; TCRdb has only the in-frame clones, and not every one. The table includes some 270,000 clones, 11% detected once. Their target antigens are unknown. The sample taken for sequencing was naive CD4+ T cells from blood. The receptors originated from a man younger than 45 with type 1 diabetes.

The CDR3 DNA is TGTGCCATCAGGAGCGGGGATCCAGATACGCAGTATTTT. It encodes CAIRSGDPDTQYF. The chain recombines TRBV10-3 with TRBJ2-3; 7 nucleotides align to TRBD2. V dropped 6 bases and J dropped 4; count of bases not matched to a gene: 4. Germline assignment: CDR1 ENHRY and CDR2 SYGVKD. The CDR3 is 13 residues long.

The chain uses TRBV7-3 and TRBJ2-1; 12 bases fit TRBD2. CDR3 size: 19 residues. Germline V gene data show CDR1 as SGHTA and CDR2 as FQGTGA. V lost 1 base and J lost 0; bases outside the gene matches: 7. Here the CDR3 reads CASSLRASGGESSYNEQFF. The DNA of the CDR3 is TGTGCCAGCAGCTTAAGGGCTAGCGGGGGGGAAAGCTCCTACAATGAGCAGTTCTTC. Together with reference TRBV7-3 and TRBJ2-1, the CDR3 gives the full variable domain: GAGVSQTPSNKVTEKGKYVELRCDPISGHTALYWYRQSLGQGPEFLIYFQGTGAADDSGLPNDRFFAVRPEGSVSTLKIQRTERGDSAVYLCASSLRASGGESSYNEQFFGPGTRLTVL.

The chain employs TRBV30 and TRBJ1-5; TRBD1 is a possible D gene (5 bases). The length of the CDR3 is 12 residues. Trimming took 3 bases from V and 9 from J, leaving 12 bases between them. Germline CDR1 and CDR2: GTSNPN and SVGIG (reference sequence). CDR3 region: CAWSGTGGPQHF. The CDR3 DNA sequence: TGTGCCTGGAGCGGGACCGGGGGGCCCCAGCATTTT.

This clone showed up just a few times. The chain has TRBV10-3 and TRBJ2-4; tentative D call: TRBD2 (6 bases). V was clipped by 4 bases and J by 3 bases, with 7 bases between them. The CDR3 sequence is 13 residues long. CDR1 and CDR2 (germline): ENHRY, SYGVKD. The CDR3 nucleotides read TGTGCCATCAGTGGGGGGGACAAAAACATTCAGTACTTC. Protein sequence: CAISGGDKNIQYF.

The J gene is TRBJ1-1, the V gene TRBV5-1; unclear D gene. V lost 0 bases and J lost 1, with 7 bases in between. This CDR3 is 14 amino acids long. Germline V gene sequence: CDR1 SGHRS, CDR2 YFSETQ. This CDR3 reads CASSLVAANTEAFF. CDR3 nucleotides: TGCGCCAGCAGCTTGGTAGCGGCGAACACTGAAGCTTTCTTT.

As concerns this clone: The same CDR3 is also encoded by other DNA sequences in this sample. The chain couples TRBV9 to TRBJ2-5; D is perhaps TRBD1 (5 bases). CDR1 SGDLS and CDR2 YYNGEE come from the germline V gene. Trimming pared 2 bases from V and 1 base from J, leaving 6 bases between. This CDR3 has 13 residues. The CDR3 region is CASSVDSQETQYF. The CDR3 nucleotides are TGTGCCAGCAGCGTTGACAGCCAAGAGACCCAGTACTTC.

The sample holds a few counts of this clone. The V and J genes are TRBV7-2 and TRBJ2-4, with TRBD2 as a possible D gene (6 bases). The CDR3 has 12 amino acids. V was cut by 5 bases and J by 5 bases, with 7 bases left in between. Germline-derived CDR1 and CDR2 are SGHTA and FQGNSA. The CDR3 is CASSGGENIQYF. In nucleotides, the CDR3 is TGTGCCAGCAGCGGAGGGGAAAACATTCAGTACTTC.

This clone was observed a handful of times. This chain links TRBV19 with TRBJ1-1, with 8 positions matching TRBD1. Losses at the gene ends were 7 bases for V and 3 bases for J; bases not matched to a gene: 7. The germline V gene encodes CDR1 LNHDA and CDR2 SQIVND (reference sequence). The CDR3 has 14 residues. The DNA of the CDR3 is TGTGCCAGTATTAAGGGACAGGCTTACACTGAAGCTTTCTTT. It specifies CASIKGQAYTEAFF.

The chain employs TRBV18 and TRBJ1-6, with 7 bases that match TRBD1. The length of the CDR3 is 13 residues. Germline V lookup: CDR1 KGHSH, CDR2 LQKENI. V dropped 8 bases and J dropped 7; count of bases not matched to a gene: 5. CDR3 bases: TGTGCCAGCCAGGGGGAAAGGAATTCACCCCTCCACTTT. It is translated as CASQGERNSPLHF.

This sequence joins TRBV5-1 and TRBJ2-7; 7 nucleotides agree with TRBD1. Trimming at V came to 4 bases and at J to 7 bases, leaving 14 bases not matched to a gene. The CDR3 spans 15 residues. In germline, CDR1 is SGHRS, CDR2 YFSETQ. The chain's CDR3 is CASSGTGTAVEEQYF. DNA of the CDR3: TGCGCCAGCAGCGGAACCGGGACAGCGGTTGAGGAGCAGTACTTC.

This clone was counted only a few times. This chain connects TRBV7-9 to TRBJ2-3, with D possibly being TRBD2 (7 bases). Germline lookup yields CDR1 SEHNR and CDR2 FQNEAQ (reference sequence). Trimming pared 1 base from V and 1 base from J, leaving 12 bases between. The CDR3 extends over 16 amino acids. CDR3: CASSLVRGAGTDTQYF. CDR3 nucleotide sequence: TGTGCCAGCAGCTTAGTTCGGGGGGCCGGCACAGATACGCAGTATTTT.

This clone was counted a few times. The chain is built from TRBV7-2 and TRBJ2-5, with D possibly TRBD1 on 5 matching bases. This CDR3 comprises 14 residues. Germline CDR1 reads SGHTA; CDR2 reads FQGNSA. Trimming shortened V by 2 bases and J by 5 bases, and 12 bases separated the two germline ends. The CDR3 nucleotides are TGTGCCAGCAGCTTATCATGGACAATCGAGACCCAGTACTTC. Amino acids: CASSLSWTIETQYF.

This clone was observed a few times. V is TRBV28 and J is TRBJ2-5; TRBD1 might be the D (6 bases). CDR1 MDHEN and CDR2 SYDVKM come from the germline V gene. The CDR3 is 13 residues long. Between the trimmed V and J ends, which lost 7 bases and 9 bases, there was a span of 18 bases. CDR3: CASTGQPRGAQYF. CDR3 nucleotides: TGTGCCAGCACCGGGCAGCCCAGGGGAGCCCAGTACTTC. Supplemented by reference TRBV28 and TRBJ2-5, the full variable domain reads DVKVTQSSRYLVKRTGEKVFLECVQDMDHENMFWYRQDPGLGLRLIYFSYDVKMKEKGDIPEGYSVSREKKERFSLILESASTNQTSMYLCASTGQPRGAQYFGPGTRLLVL.

This clone was seen more than once but under ten times. The genes are TRBV5-1 and TRBJ1-4; D not certain. The CDR3 spans 15 residues. Trimming took off 4 bases at V and 5 bases at J, with 15 bases between the two ends. Germline V gene lookup returns CDR1 SGHRS and CDR2 YFSETQ. CDR3 DNA: TGCGCCAGCAGCCCGACCGGGAGCTTAAATGAAAAACTGTTTTTT. Its protein is CASSPTGSLNEKLFF.

As regards this clone: Other DNA sequences in the same sample also yield this CDR3. This sequence joins TRBV4-1 and TRBJ1-1; 8 bases match TRBD1. The V gene end was trimmed by 3 bases and the J gene end by 5 bases; junction bases not matched to a gene: 8. Looked up from germline, CDR1 is MGHRA and CDR2 is YSYEKL. The CDR3 covers 15 residues. The CDR3 here is CASSQGQGARTEAFF. CDR3 DNA sequence: TGCGCCAGCAGCCAGGGCCAGGGGGCGCGGACTGAAGCTTTCTTT.

CDR3 DNA: TGTGCCAGCAGCCAAGAACGTCGTCGGTCCTATGGCTACACCTTC. Its translation: CASSQERRRSYGYTF. The V gene is TRBV4-2, the J gene TRBJ1-2; D gene ambiguous. Germline assignment: CDR1 LGHNA and CDR2 YNFKEQ. Deletions cut 0 bases from V and 4 bases from J, with 12 bases between. The CDR3 runs 15 residues.

The J gene is TRBJ1-1, the V gene TRBV30; possible D gene TRBD1, 6 bases. The CDR3 spans 13 residues. With 0 bases removed from V and 10 bases from J, the gap between germline ends came to 15 bases. Germline V gene sequence: CDR1 GTSNPN, CDR2 SVGIG (reference sequence). CDR3 coding DNA: TGTGCCTGGAGTGTCGTACAGGGTCTCGCAGCTTTCTTT. The encoded protein is CAWSVVQGLAAFF.

This chain joins TRBV4-3 and TRBJ1-2, with D perhaps matching TRBD1 (5 bases). V gave up 4 bases and J gave up 3 bases, with 9 bases separating them. The CDR3 is made up of 13 amino acids. Germline CDR1 and CDR2: LGHNA and YSLEER. DNA of the CDR3: TGCGCCAGCAGCCCCGGAGGGGACTATGGCTACACCTTC. Protein: CASSPGGDYGYTF.

This clone was recorded a few times. The chain employs TRBV11-2 and TRBJ2-7; TRBD1 aligns across 8 bases. The CDR3 contains 15 residues. Per the germline V gene, CDR1 is SGHAT and CDR2 is FQNNGV. J lost 2 bases, V lost 4 bases, and 7 bases had no gene match. CDR3 coding DNA: TGTGCCAGCAGCTACGACGGGACAGGAACCTACGAGCAGTACTTC. Translated, it gives CASSYDGTGTYEQYF.

This sequence joins TRBV9 and TRBJ2-7; 8 bases line up with TRBD1. From germline, CDR1 is SGDLS and CDR2 YYNGEE. This CDR3 has 14 residues. Trimming cost V 3 bases and J 5 bases; bases outside gene matches: 7. The DNA of the CDR3 is TGTGCCAGCAGCGCAAACAGGGGGATCGACGAGCAGTACTTC. Translation: CASSANRGIDEQYF.

This clone was seen a few times. The chain is built from TRBV5-1 and TRBJ1-2, with D maybe TRBD1 (6 bases). Per germline, CDR1 SGHRS and CDR2 YFSETQ. The V gene lost 5 bases and the J gene lost 4 bases, with 15 bases spanning the gap. This CDR3 comprises 14 residues. CDR3 coding DNA: TGCGCCAGCAGACTCCCAGGGGAGGGCTATGGCTACACCTTC. It codes for CASRLPGEGYGYTF.

This clone was seen more than once but under ten times. The V call is TRBV11-2, the J call TRBJ2-7, with 9 bases aligning to TRBD1. The germline gives CDR1 SGHAT, CDR2 FQNNGV. The V and J ends lost 6 bases and 3 bases, in that order; junction bases with no gene match: 9. CDR3 length: 15 residues. CDR3 sequence: CASRSPGTGYYEQYF. The CDR3, as DNA: TGTGCCAGCAGGTCCCCCGGGACAGGGTACTACGAGCAGTACTTC.

This CDR3 reads CASSAGPSTDTQYF. The DNA for the CDR3 is TGTGCCAGTAGTGCGGGACCGAGCACAGATACGCAGTATTTT. V and J are TRBV19 and TRBJ2-3; possible D gene TRBD2, 6 bases. This CDR3 is 14 amino acids long. Per germline, CDR1 LNHDA and CDR2 SQIVND (reference sequence). Trimming removed 5 bases from V and 0 bases from J, with 9 bases in between.

This chain joins TRBV5-1 and TRBJ1-5, with D maybe TRBD1 (6 bases). V lost 1 base and J lost 4, with 9 bases in between. The CDR3 sequence is 14 residues long. CDR1 SGHRS and CDR2 YFSETQ come from the germline V gene. The DNA for the CDR3 is TGCGCCAGCAGCTTGATAGGGGGTAATCAGCCCCAGCATTTT. Translation: CASSLIGGNQPQHF.

This clone has more than one count but fewer than ten. V usage is TRBV10-3 and J usage is TRBJ1-1; D is undetermined. Germline loops: CDR1 ENHRY, CDR2 SYGVKD. CDR3 length: 14 residues. V lost 3 bases, J lost 3 bases, and 11 bases lay in between. CDR3 residues: CAISDPEEDTEAFF. The CDR3 nucleotides are TGTGCCATCAGTGACCCAGAAGAGGACACTGAAGCTTTCTTT.

This clone was detected only a few times. The chain couples TRBV19 to TRBJ2-1, with TRBD2 matching over 9 bases. Germline V CDR1 and CDR2: LNHDA, SQIVND (reference sequence). The CDR3 extends over 15 amino acids. Unmatched junction bases numbered 9, after V lost 7 bases and J lost 5 bases. Written as DNA, the CDR3 is TGTGCCAGTACCCCTGGGCTAGCGGGACACAATGAGCAGTTCTTC. It codes for CASTPGLAGHNEQFF.

The chain recombines TRBV28 with TRBJ2-7, with 10 bases lining up with TRBD1. The ends lost 4 bases at V and 4 bases at J; junction bases unmatched: 4. The CDR3 runs 14 residues. Germline V gives CDR1 MDHEN, CDR2 SYDVKM. The CDR3 bases are TGTGCCAGCAGTTCGGGACAGGGGATTTACGAGCAGTACTTC. As protein: CASSSGQGIYEQYF. The variable domain in full, with the rest retrieved from reference TRBV28 and TRBJ2-7, is DVKVTQSSRYLVKRTGEKVFLECVQDMDHENMFWYRQDPGLGLRLIYFSYDVKMKEKGDIPEGYSVSREKKERFSLILESASTNQTSMYLCASSSGQGIYEQYFGPGTRLTVT.

This clone was picked up a small number of times. The V and J genes are TRBV15 and TRBJ1-4, with D possibly matching TRBD1 (6 bases). Per the germline V gene, CDR1 is LNHNV and CDR2 is YYDKDF (reference sequence). Trimming shortened V by 8 bases and J by 0 bases, and 16 bases separated the two germline ends. This CDR3 has 16 amino acids. This chain's CDR3 is CATAEGHFATNEKLFF. The CDR3 DNA sequence: TGTGCCACCGCCGAGGGACACTTTGCAACTAATGAAAAACTGTTTTTT.

This clone showed up just a few times. V gene TRBV6-7 combines with J gene TRBJ2-3; tentatively, D is TRBD2 (5 bases). TRBV6-7 carries the ORF label, with uncertain function. V was pared by 8 bases and J by 4 bases, with 16 bases between. This CDR3 is built from 14 residues. The CDR3 loop reads CASDPPRVADTQYF. For the CDR3, the DNA is TGTGCCAGCGACCCCCCGCGGGTTGCAGATACGCAGTATTTT.